The entry that follows covers one T cell receptor (beta chain) sequence. Method: immunoSEQ multiplex PCR; TCRdb's copy keeps in-frame clones and lacks some. The data show under 65,000 clones, 93% seen once. CDR3 length equals 12 residues. Germline assignment: CDR1 WSHSY and CDR2 SAAADI. V shed 6 bases and J shed 5 bases, with 8 bases lying between them. The data stem from a study of T cell changes during pregnancy in multiple sclerosis. The sequence was obtained from a female donor with multiple sclerosis, enrolled in a pregnancy study. The specimen was CD8+ T cells from peripheral blood mononuclear cells, collected in the third trimester of pregnancy. The chain uses TRBV10-2 and TRBJ2-1; a possible D gene is TRBD1 (5 bases). The CDR3 bases are TGCGCCAGCAGGGACATAGACAATGAGCAGTTCTTC. Its translation is CASRDIDNEQFF.